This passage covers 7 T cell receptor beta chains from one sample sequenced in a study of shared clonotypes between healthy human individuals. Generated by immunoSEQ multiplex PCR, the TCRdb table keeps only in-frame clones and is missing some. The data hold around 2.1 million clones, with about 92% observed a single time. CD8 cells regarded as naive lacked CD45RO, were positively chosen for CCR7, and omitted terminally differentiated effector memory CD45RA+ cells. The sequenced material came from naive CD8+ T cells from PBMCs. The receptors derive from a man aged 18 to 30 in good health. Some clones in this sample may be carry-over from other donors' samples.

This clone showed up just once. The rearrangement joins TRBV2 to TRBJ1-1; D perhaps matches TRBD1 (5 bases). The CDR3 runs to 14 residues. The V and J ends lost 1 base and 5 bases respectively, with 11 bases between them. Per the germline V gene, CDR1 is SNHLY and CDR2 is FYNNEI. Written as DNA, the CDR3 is TGTGCCAGCAGTGAAGGTGGGGGTTGGACTGAAGCTTTCTTT. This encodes CASSEGGGWTEAFF.

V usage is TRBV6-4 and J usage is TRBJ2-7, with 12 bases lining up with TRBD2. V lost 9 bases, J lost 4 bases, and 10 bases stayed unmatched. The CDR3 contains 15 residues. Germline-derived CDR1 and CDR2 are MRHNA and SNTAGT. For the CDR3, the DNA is TGTGCCAGAGGCGGGACTAGCGGGCCAACTTACGAGCAGTACTTC. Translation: CARGGTSGPTYEQYF.

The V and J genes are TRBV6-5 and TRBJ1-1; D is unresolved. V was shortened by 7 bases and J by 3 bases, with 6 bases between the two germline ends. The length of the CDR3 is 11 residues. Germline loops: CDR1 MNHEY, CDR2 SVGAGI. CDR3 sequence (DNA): TGTGCCAGCAAAAGAGACACTGAAGCTTTCTTT. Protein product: CASKRDTEAFF.

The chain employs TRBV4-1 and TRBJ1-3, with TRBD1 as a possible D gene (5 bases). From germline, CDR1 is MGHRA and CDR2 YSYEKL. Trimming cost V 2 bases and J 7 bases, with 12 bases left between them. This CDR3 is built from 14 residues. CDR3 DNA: TGCGCCAGCAGCCAATCCCGGGGGGGGAACACCATATATTTT. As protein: CASSQSRGGNTIYF.

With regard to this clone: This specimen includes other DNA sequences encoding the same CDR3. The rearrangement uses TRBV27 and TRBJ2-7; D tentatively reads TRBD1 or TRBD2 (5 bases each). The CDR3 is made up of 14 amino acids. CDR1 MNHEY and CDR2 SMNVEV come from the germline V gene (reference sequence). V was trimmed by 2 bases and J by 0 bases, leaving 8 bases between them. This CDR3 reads CASSLRDGSYEQYF. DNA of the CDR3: TGTGCCAGCAGTTTAAGGGACGGCTCCTACGAGCAGTACTTC.

CDR3 residues: CATSLDIRQETQYF. CDR3 DNA sequence: TGTGCCACCAGCCTAGACATCCGACAAGAGACCCAGTACTTC. The V gene is TRBV15, the J gene TRBJ2-5; D remains unclear. Germline V gene sequence: CDR1 LNHNV, CDR2 YYDKDF (reference sequence). The CDR3 is 14 residues long. The V end lost 5 bases, the J end lost 2 bases, and 12 bases lay between the germline ends.

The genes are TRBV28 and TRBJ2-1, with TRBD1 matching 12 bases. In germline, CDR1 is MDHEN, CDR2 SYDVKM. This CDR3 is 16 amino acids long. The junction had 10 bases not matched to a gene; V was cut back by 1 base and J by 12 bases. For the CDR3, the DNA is TGTGCCAGCAGTTTATTTTTGGGGACAGGGGGCCAAGTGCAGTTCTTC. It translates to CASSLFLGTGGQVQFF.